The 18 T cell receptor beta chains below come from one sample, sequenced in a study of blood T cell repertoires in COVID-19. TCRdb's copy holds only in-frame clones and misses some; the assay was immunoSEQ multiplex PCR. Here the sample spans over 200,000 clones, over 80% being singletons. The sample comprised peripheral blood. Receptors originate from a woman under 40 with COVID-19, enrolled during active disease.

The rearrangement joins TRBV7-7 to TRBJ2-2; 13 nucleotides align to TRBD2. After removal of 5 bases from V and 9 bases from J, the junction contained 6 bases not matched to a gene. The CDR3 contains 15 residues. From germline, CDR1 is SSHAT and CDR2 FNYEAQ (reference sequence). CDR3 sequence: CASSRLAGGQRELFF. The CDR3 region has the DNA TGTGCCAGCAGCCGACTAGCGGGGGGTCAACGGGAGCTGTTTTTT. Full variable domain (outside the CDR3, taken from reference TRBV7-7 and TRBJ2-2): GAGVSQSPRYKVTKRGQDVTLRCDPISSHATLYWYQQALGQGPEFLTYFNYEAQPDKSGLPSDRFSAERPEGSISTLTIQRTEQRDSAMYRCASSRLAGGQRELFFGEGSRLTVL.

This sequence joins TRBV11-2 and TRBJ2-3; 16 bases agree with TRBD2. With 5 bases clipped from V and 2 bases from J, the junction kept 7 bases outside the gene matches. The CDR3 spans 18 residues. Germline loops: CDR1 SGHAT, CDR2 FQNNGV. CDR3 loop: CASSLGTSGRANTDTQYF. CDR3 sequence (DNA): TGTGCCAGCAGCCTAGGGACTAGCGGGAGGGCCAACACAGATACGCAGTATTTT.

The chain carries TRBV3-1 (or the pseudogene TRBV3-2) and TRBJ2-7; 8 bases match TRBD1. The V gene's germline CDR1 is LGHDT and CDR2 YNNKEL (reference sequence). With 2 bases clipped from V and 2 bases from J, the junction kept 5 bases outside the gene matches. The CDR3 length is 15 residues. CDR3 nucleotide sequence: TGTGCCAGCAGCCAACCGACAGGGGCAACCTACGAGCAGTACTTC. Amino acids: CASSQPTGATYEQYF.

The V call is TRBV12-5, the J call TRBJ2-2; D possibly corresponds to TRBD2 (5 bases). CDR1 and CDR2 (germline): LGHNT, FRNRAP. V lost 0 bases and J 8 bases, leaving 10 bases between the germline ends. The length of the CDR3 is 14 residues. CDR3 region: CASGLVHGVGELFF. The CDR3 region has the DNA TGTGCTAGTGGTTTGGTACACGGGGTGGGGGAGCTGTTTTTT.

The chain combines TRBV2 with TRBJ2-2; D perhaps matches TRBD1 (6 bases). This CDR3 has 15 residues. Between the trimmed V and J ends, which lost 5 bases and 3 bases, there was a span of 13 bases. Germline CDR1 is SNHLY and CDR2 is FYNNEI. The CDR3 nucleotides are TGTGCCAGCAGTCCCACAGGGATTGACACCGGGGAGCTGTTTTTT. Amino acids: CASSPTGIDTGELFF.

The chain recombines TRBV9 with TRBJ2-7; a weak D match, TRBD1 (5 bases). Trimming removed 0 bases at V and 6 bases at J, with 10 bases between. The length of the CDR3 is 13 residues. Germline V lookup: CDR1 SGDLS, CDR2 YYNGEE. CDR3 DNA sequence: TGTGCCAGCAGCGTAGCTAGTAGGGGCGAGCAGTACTTC. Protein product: CASSVASRGEQYF.

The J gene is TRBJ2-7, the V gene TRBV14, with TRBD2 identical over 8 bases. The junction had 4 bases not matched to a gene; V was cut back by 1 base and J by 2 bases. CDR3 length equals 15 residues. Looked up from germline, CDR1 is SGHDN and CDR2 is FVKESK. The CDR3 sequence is CASSQGLAPTYEQYF. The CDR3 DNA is TGTGCCAGCAGCCAAGGACTAGCGCCTACCTACGAGCAGTACTTC.

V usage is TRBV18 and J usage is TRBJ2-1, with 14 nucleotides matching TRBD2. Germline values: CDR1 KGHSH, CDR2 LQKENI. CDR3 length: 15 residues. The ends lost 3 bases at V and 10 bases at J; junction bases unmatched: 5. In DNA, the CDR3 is TGTGCCAGCTCACCGGGACTAGCGGGAGCGGAAGAGCAGTTCTTC. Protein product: CASSPGLAGAEEQFF.

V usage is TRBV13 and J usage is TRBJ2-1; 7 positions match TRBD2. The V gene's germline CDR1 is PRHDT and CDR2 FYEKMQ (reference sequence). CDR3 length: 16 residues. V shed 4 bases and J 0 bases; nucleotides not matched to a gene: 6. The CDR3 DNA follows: TGTGCCAGCAGCTCACAGAGCGGGGTCTCCTACAATGAGCAGTTCTTC. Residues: CASSSQSGVSYNEQFF.

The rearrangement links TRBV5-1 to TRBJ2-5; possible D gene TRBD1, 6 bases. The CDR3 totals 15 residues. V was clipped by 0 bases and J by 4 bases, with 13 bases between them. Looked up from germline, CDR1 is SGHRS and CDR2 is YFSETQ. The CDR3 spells CASSLDPTGSETQYF. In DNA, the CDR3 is TGCGCCAGCAGCTTGGACCCTACAGGGTCAGAGACCCAGTACTTC.

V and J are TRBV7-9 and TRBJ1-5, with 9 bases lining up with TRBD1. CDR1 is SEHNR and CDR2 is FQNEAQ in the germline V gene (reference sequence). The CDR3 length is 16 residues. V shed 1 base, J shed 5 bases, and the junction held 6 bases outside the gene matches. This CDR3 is CASSLGLRTGDQPQHF. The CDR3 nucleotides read TGTGCCAGCAGCTTAGGATTAAGGACAGGGGATCAGCCCCAGCATTTT.

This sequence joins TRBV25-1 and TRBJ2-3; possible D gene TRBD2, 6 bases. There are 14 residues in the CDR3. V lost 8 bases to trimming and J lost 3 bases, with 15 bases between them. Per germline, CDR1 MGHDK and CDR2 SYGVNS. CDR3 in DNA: TGTGCCAGCGGCGCCGGGACTTTAACAGATACGCAGTATTTT. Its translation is CASGAGTLTDTQYF.

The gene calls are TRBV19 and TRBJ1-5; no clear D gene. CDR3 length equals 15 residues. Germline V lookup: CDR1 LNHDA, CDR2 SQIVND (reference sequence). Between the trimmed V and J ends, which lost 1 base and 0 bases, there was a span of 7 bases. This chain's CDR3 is CASSIGAGSNQPQHF. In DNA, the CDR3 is TGTGCCAGTAGTATAGGTGCGGGTAGCAATCAGCCCCAGCATTTT.

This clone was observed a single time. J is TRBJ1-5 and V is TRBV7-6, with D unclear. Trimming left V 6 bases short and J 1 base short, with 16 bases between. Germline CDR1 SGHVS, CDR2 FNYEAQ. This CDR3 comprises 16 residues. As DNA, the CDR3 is TGTGCCAGCAGTCCGGGGAGGCGGGCGAGCAATCAGCCCCAGCATTTT. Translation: CASSPGRRASNQPQHF.

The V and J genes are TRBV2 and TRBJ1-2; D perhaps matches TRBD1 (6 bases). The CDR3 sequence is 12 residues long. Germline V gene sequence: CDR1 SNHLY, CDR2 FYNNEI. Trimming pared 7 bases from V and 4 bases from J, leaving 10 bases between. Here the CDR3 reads CASTSTGYGYTF. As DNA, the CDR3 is TGTGCCAGCACCTCGACAGGCTATGGCTACACCTTC.

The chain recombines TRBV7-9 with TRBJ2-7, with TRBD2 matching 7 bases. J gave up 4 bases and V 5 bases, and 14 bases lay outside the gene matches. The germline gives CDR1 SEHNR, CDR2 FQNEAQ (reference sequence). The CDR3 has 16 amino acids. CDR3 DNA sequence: TGTGCCAGCAGCACCCCTAGCGGATCCTACGAATACGAGCAGTACTTC. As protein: CASSTPSGSYEYEQYF.

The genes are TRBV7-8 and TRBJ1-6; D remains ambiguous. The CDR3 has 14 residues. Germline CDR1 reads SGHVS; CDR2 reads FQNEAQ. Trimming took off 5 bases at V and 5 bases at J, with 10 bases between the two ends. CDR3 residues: CASSPLTDNSPLHF. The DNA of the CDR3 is TGTGCCAGCAGCCCGCTTACTGATAATTCACCCCTCCACTTT.

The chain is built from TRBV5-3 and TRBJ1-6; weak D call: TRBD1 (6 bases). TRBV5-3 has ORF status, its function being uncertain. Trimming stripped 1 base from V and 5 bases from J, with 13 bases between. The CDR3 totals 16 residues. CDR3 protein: CARSLPNRTDNSPLHF. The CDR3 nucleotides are TGTGCCAGAAGCTTGCCAAACCGGACAGATAATTCACCCCTCCACTTT.